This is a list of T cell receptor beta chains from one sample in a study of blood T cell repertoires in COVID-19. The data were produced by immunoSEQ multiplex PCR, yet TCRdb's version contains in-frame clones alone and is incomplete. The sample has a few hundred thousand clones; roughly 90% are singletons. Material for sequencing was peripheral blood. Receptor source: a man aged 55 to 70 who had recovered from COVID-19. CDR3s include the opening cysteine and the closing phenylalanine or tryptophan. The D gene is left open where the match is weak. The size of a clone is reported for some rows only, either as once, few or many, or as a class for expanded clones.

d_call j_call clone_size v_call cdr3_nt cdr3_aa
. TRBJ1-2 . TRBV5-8 TGTGCCAGCAGCTTGGCCGACAGATTTAACTATGGCTACACCTTC CASSLADRFNYGYTF
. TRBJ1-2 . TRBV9 TGTGCCAGCAGCACCCGAGGAAGCGGCTACACCTTC CASSTRGSGYTF
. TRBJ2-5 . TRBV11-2 TGTGCCAGCAGCTTAGATCAGGAGACCCAGTACTTC CASSLDQETQYF
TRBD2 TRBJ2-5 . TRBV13 TGTGCCAGCAGCTTAGCGCCTAGCGGGGGCCAAGAGACCCAGTACTTC CASSLAPSGGQETQYF
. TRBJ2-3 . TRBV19 TGTGCCAGTAGTCGGGGTTGGCCCGCAGATACGCAGTATTTT CASSRGWPADTQYF
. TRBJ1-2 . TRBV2 TGTGCCAGCAGTGACGGACAGTCTAACTATGGCTACACCTTC CASSDGQSNYGYTF
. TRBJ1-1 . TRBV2 TGTGCCAGCAGCAGCCGAGGGGGGGTTACAGGATTGAACACTGAAGCTTTCTTT CASSSRGGVTGLNTEAFF
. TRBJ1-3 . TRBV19 TGTGCCAGCCGCGCGAGCTCTGGAAACACCATATATTTT CASRASSGNTIYF
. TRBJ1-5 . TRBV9 TGTGCCAGCAGCCCCGGGATTAGCAATCAGCCCCAGCATTTT CASSPGISNQPQHF
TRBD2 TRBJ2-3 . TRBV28 TGTGCCGGCTCTAGCGGGGGGGCCGAGACAGATACGCAGTATTTT CAGSSGGAETDTQYF
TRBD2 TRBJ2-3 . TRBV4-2 TGTGCCAGTGTACTAGCGGGGGGGGTAAATGTCGGATCTGATACGCAGTATTTT CASVLAGGVNVGSDTQYF
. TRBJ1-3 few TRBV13 TGTGCCAGCAGCTTAACCAGAACCTCTGGAAACACCATATATTTT CASSLTRTSGNTIYF
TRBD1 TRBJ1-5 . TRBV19 TGTGCCAGTAGTAGACAGGGGGGTAATCAGCCCCAGCATTTT CASSRQGGNQPQHF
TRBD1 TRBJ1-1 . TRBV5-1 TGCGCCAGCAGCTTGGGGACAGGGGGAAGGTCGAACACTGAAGCTTTCTTT CASSLGTGGRSNTEAFF
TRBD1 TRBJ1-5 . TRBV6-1 TGTGCCAGCAGTGGGAGCAGGGGGTTCTTAAGCAATCAGCCCCAGCATTTT CASSGSRGFLSNQPQHF
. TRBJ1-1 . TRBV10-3 TGTGCCATCAGAGAGACAGCTTCGAACACTGAAGCTTTCTTT CAIRETASNTEAFF
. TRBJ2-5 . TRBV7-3 TGTGCCAGCAGCTTACTTGGGGGGTCGCAAGAGACCCAGTACTTC CASSLLGGSQETQYF
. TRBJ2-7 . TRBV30 TGTGCCTGGAGTGGGAGGACAGCCCTCTACGAGCAGTACTTC CAWSGRTALYEQYF
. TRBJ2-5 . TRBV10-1 TGCGCCAGCAGTGAGTCCCGGGAAGAGACCCAGTACTTC CASSESREETQYF
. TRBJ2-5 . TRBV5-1 TGCGCCAGCAGCCCCGCGGGGGCCGCGGGAGAGACCCAGTACTTC CASSPAGAAGETQYF
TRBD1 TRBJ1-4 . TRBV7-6 TGTGCCAGCAGCCTCGGACAGGGTGGGGAAAAACTGTTTTTT CASSLGQGGEKLFF
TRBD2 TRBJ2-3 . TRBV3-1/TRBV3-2 TGTGCCAGCAGCCAAGCCGGGTCTACTAGCGGGGAGAGCACAGATACGCAGTATTTT CASSQAGSTSGESTDTQYF
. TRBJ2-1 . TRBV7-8 TGTGCCAGCAGTTTTAACCAAGGGACTACAGGGAATGAGCAGTTCTTC CASSFNQGTTGNEQFF
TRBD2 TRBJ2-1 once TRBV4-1 TGCGCCAGCAGCCAACAATTAATGGGACTAGCGGGGTTTAGCTCCTACAATGAGCAGTTCTTC CASSQQLMGLAGFSSYNEQFF
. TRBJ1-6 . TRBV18 TGTGCCAGCGCGAACGCGGCAGGGGCGGTTAATTCACCCCTCCACTTT CASANAAGAVNSPLHF
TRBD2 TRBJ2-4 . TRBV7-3 TGTGCCAGCAGCCCTCGTGGTAGCGGGGGGCGGAACATTCAGTACTTC CASSPRGSGGRNIQYF
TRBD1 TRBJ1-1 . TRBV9 TGTGCCAGCAGCATACAGGGGGCGCATACTGAAGCTTTCTTT CASSIQGAHTEAFF
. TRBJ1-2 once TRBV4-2 TGTGCCAGCAGCCGTAACAGGGTGGCTAACTATGGCTACACCTTC CASSRNRVANYGYTF
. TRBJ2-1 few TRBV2 TGTGCCAGCAGTGACGAGCTCTACAATGAGCAGTTCTTC CASSDELYNEQFF
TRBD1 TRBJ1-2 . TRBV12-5 TGTGCTAGTGGTTTGGCCGGACAGGGCGGCTACACCTTC CASGLAGQGGYTF
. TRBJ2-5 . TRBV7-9 TGTGCCAGCAGCTTAGCTGGAGAGGGTGGAGAGACCCAGTACTTC CASSLAGEGGETQYF
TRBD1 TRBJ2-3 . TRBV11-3 TGTGCCAGCAGCCCGGACAGGCGGGATACGCAGTATTTT CASSPDRRDTQYF
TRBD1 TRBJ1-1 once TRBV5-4 TGTGCCAGCAGCTACCCCACAGGGGGGGCCACTGAAGCTTTCTTT CASSYPTGGATEAFF
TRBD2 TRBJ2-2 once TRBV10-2 TGCGCCAGCAGTGAAAGGGGCGGGGGGCGCGTCACCGGGGAGCTGTTTTTT CASSERGGGRVTGELFF
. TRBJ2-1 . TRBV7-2 TGTGCCAGCAGCTTAGCGGGGAGGCCAGCGCAGTTCTTC CASSLAGRPAQFF
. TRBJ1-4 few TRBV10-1 TGCGCCAGCATTACCCACAGTGAAAAACTGTTTTTT CASITHSEKLFF
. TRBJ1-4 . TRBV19 TGTGCCAGTAATCCGGGAGCCCAGACCATGGGGGGAAAACTGTTTTTT CASNPGAQTMGGKLFF
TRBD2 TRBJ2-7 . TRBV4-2 TGTGCCAGCAGCCATGGACTAGACTACGAGCAGTACTTC CASSHGLDYEQYF
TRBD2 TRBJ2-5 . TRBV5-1 TGCGCCAGCAGCGCCCAAGCGGGGGACTTAGAGACCCAGTACTTC CASSAQAGDLETQYF
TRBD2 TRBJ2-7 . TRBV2 TGTGCCAGCAGTACTAGCGGGTACTACGAGCAGTACTTC CASSTSGYYEQYF
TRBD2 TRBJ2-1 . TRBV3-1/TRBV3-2 TGTGCCAGCGTAGCGGGGGGGCCGCGCTATGAGCAGTTCTTC CASVAGGPRYEQFF
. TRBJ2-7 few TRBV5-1 TGCGCCAGCAGCTTGGCAAGCGGGTCCCCCTACGAGCAGTACTTC CASSLASGSPYEQYF
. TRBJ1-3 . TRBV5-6 TGTGCCAGCAGCCCAGATTTCGGGGGGTCCGGAAACACCATATATTTT CASSPDFGGSGNTIYF
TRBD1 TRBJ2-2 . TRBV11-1 TGTGCCAGCAGCTTCCACAGGGGGCGGGTTGGCGGGGAGCTGTTTTTT CASSFHRGRVGGELFF
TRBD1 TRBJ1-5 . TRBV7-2 TGTGCCAGCAGCCCGGGACAGGGAGGCCAGCCCCAGCATTTT CASSPGQGGQPQHF
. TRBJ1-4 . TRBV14 TGTGCCAGCAGCCAGGTTCACCCAGGAGGTGAAAAACTGTTTTTT CASSQVHPGGEKLFF
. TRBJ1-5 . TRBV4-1 TGCGCCAGCAGCCAAGCGGAAGATCAGCCCCAGGGTCAGCATTTT CASSQAEDQPQGQHF
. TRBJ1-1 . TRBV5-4 TGTGCCAGCAGCAAGGAGGTGACGAACACTGAAGCTTTCTTT CASSKEVTNTEAFF
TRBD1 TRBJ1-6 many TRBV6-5 TGTGCCAGCAGAAGACAGGGGGGTTCACCCCTCCACTTT CASRRQGGSPLHF
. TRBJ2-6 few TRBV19 TGTGCCAGTAGTATGATCAGCTCTGGGGCCAACGTCCTGACTTTC CASSMISSGANVLTF
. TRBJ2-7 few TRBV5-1 TGCGCCAGCAGCGGAGCCTACGAGCAGTACTTC CASSGAYEQYF
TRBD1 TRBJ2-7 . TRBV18 TGTGCCAGCTCACCGGGACAGATTACTTCTAAAAGCTCCTACGAGCAGTACTTC CASSPGQITSKSSYEQYF
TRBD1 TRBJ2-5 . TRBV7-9 TGTGCCAGCAGCTTAGGTCGGGACAGGGCCCAGTACTTC CASSLGRDRAQYF
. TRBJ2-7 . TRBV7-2 TGTGCCAGCAGCCTGGTGGCAGGACTGAGCTCCTACGAGCAGTACTTC CASSLVAGLSSYEQYF
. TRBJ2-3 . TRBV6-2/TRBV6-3 TGTGCCAGCAGCGGAGCAGATACGCAGTATTTT CASSGADTQYF
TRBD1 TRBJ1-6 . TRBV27 TGTGCCAGCAGTTTGTGGCCGGGACAGGGGGCGAGCTCCTATAATTCACCCCTCCACTTT CASSLWPGQGASSYNSPLHF
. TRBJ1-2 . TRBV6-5 TGTGCCAGCAGTTACCTCCCGGGGGGCGCGAACTATGGCTACACCTTC CASSYLPGGANYGYTF